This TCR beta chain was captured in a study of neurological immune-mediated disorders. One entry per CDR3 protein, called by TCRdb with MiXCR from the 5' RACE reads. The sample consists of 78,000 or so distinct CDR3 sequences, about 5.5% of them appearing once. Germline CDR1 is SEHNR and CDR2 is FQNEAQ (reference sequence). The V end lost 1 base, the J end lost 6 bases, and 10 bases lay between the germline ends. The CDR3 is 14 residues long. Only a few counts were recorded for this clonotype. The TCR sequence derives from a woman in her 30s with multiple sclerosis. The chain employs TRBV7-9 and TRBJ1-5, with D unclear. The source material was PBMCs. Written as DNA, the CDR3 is TGTGCCAGCAGCTTAGGAAAGGGAGGTCAGCCCCAGCATTTT. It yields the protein CASSLGKGGQPQHF.